The clone carrying this T cell receptor (beta chain) was observed a few times. The data are from a study of blood T cell repertoires in COVID-19. About the research overall: Sites across the United States, Italy and Spain contributed samples from acute and convalescent COVID-19. In each case, the material was cDNA or gDNA derived from T cells, B-cell-depleted T cells, or PBMCs.

As originally analysed: Estimates of nucleated cell counts were drawn from the amplification of reference gene primers. Clones were read by immunoSEQ multiplex PCR, and TCRdb kept only the in-frame ones, dropping some. The DNA gave D and trimming, while V, J and clone size come from that table. Of some 270,000 clones in the sample, over 75% are singletons; the top ten hold 0.85% to 0.9%. The V end was cut by 2 bases, the J end by 0 bases, with 11 bases between. The germline V gene has CDR1 SNHLY and CDR2 FYNNEI. The length of the CDR3 is 16 residues. Patients in Seattle were enrolled during active infection, then followed longitudinally.

This receptor was identified in a human donor with COVID-19, enrolled during active disease. The donor label of this sample is uncertain. Specimen: peripheral blood. This rearrangement joins TRBV2 to TRBJ2-1; the D is unclear. DNA for the CDR3: TGTGCCAGCAGTGAACTCTCTCCGAGCTCCTACAATGAGCAGTTCTTC. Translated: CASSELSPSSYNEQFF.